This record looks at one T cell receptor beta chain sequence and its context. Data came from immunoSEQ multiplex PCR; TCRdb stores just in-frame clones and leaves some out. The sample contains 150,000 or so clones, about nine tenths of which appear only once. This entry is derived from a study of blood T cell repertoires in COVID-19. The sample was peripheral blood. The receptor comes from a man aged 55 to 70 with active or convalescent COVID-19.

The chain's CDR3 is CASSYSVLHPYEQYF. DNA for the CDR3: TGTGCCAGCAGTTACTCGGTACTGCACCCCTACGAGCAGTACTTC. The chain carries TRBV6-2 or TRBV6-3 and TRBJ2-7; D gene ambiguous. Germline lookup yields CDR1 MNHEY and CDR2 SVGEGT. The CDR3 is made up of 15 amino acids. V lost 0 bases, J lost 2 bases, and 11 bases lay in between.